Listed below are T cell receptor beta chains from one sample, sequenced in a study of neurological immune-mediated disorders. One entry per CDR3 protein, called by TCRdb with MiXCR from the 5' RACE reads. The repertoire includes some 57,000 distinct CDR3 sequences, around 4% of them detected once, and 5.5% to 7.5% sits in the top ten. The sample comprised PBMCs. Every receptor here comes from a man aged 60 to 69 with multiple sclerosis. Both conserved end residues are part of each CDR3. The order of the fields is D gene, V gene, J gene, clone size, CDR3 DNA, CDR3 protein. D genes are given only for firm matches. Clone size is given for some rows only: seen once, a few or many times, or a class if the clone is expanded.

D gene: .; V gene: TRBV7-9; J gene: TRBJ2-1; clone size: many; CDR3 DNA: TGTGCCAGCAGCTTAGACCGCCCCTGGTCCAATGAGCAGTTCTTC; CDR3 protein: CASSLDRPWSNEQFF
D gene: TRBD1; V gene: TRBV20-1; J gene: TRBJ2-7; clone size: many; CDR3 DNA: TGCAGTACTCAAGACAGGGAATTAATCAACGAGCAGTACTTC; CDR3 protein: CSTQDRELINEQYF
D gene: .; V gene: TRBV9; J gene: TRBJ2-1; clone size: many; CDR3 DNA: TGTGCCAGCAGCGCGGACTTCACAGCTGGGAGTGAGCAGTTCTTC; CDR3 protein: CASSADFTAGSEQFF
D gene: .; V gene: TRBV12-3/TRBV12-4; J gene: TRBJ2-5; clone size: many; CDR3 DNA: TGTGCCAGCAAAACAGGGACGGGACAAGAGACCCAGTACTTC; CDR3 protein: CASKTGTGQETQYF
D gene: TRBD1; V gene: TRBV11-2; J gene: TRBJ2-4; clone size: .; CDR3 DNA: TGTGCCAGCAGCTCAGGGGCTTCAGGGGGCGCGACCAAAAACATTCAGTACTTC; CDR3 protein: CASSSGASGGATKNIQYF
D gene: .; V gene: TRBV28; J gene: TRBJ2-7; clone size: few; CDR3 DNA: TGTGCCAGCAGGATAAGCAGGGTCTACGAGCAGTACTTC; CDR3 protein: CASRISRVYEQYF
D gene: .; V gene: TRBV11-1; J gene: TRBJ1-1; clone size: many; CDR3 DNA: TGTGCCAGCAGCGAAACGGTCGGGAGGGACACTGAAGCTTTCTTT; CDR3 protein: CASSETVGRDTEAFF
D gene: .; V gene: TRBV20-1; J gene: TRBJ2-1; clone size: many; CDR3 DNA: TGCAGTGGGACCCCATTAGGAGGCGGACACGGATACGAGCAGTTCTTC; CDR3 protein: CSGTPLGGGHGYEQFF
D gene: .; V gene: TRBV20-1; J gene: TRBJ2-5; clone size: many; CDR3 DNA: TGCAGTGCTAGAGCTCGGTGGGGGGAGAGACAGGGCCAGGGTGAGACCCAGTACTTC; CDR3 protein: CSARARWGERQGQGETQYF
D gene: .; V gene: TRBV7-8; J gene: TRBJ2-1; clone size: medium-sized; CDR3 DNA: TGTGCCAGCAGCTTAGCCGTGGGCTTAGCTGCCTACAATGAGCAGTTCTTC; CDR3 protein: CASSLAVGLAAYNEQFF
D gene: .; V gene: TRBV5-1; J gene: TRBJ1-2; clone size: many; CDR3 DNA: TGCGCCAGCAGATCAGGGGAGTATGGCTACACCTTC; CDR3 protein: CASRSGEYGYTF
D gene: .; V gene: TRBV11-2; J gene: TRBJ2-5; clone size: many; CDR3 DNA: TGTGCCAGCAGCTTAGATCCCCTCCAAGAGACCCAGTACTTC; CDR3 protein: CASSLDPLQETQYF
D gene: TRBD1; V gene: TRBV30; J gene: TRBJ1-5; clone size: many; CDR3 DNA: TGTGCCTGGAGTGGGGACAGGGCGGTTCAGCCCCAGCATTTT; CDR3 protein: CAWSGDRAVQPQHF
D gene: .; V gene: TRBV20-1; J gene: TRBJ1-1; clone size: many; CDR3 DNA: TGCAGCCTCCGGGGGGGGAACACTGAAGCTTTCTTT; CDR3 protein: CSLRGGNTEAFF
D gene: .; V gene: TRBV18; J gene: TRBJ2-7; clone size: many; CDR3 DNA: TGTGCCAGCTCCCTCGGGAACGAGCAGTACTTC; CDR3 protein: CASSLGNEQYF
D gene: .; V gene: TRBV20-1; J gene: TRBJ1-2; clone size: many; CDR3 DNA: TGCAGTGCTTTCCACGCAGGGAACTATGGCTACACCTTC; CDR3 protein: CSAFHAGNYGYTF
D gene: .; V gene: TRBV18; J gene: TRBJ1-6; clone size: .; CDR3 DNA: TGTGCCAGCTCACCAGACCAAGGTAGTTCACCCCTACACTTT; CDR3 protein: CASSPDQGSSPLHF
D gene: .; V gene: TRBV5-1; J gene: TRBJ1-5; clone size: many; CDR3 DNA: TGCGCCAGCAGCTTGGAAGGGACTCAGCCCCAGCATTTT; CDR3 protein: CASSLEGTQPQHF
D gene: .; V gene: TRBV18; J gene: TRBJ1-1; clone size: many; CDR3 DNA: TGTGCCAGCTCGCAAGGGACTATGAACACTGAAGCTTTCTTT; CDR3 protein: CASSQGTMNTEAFF
D gene: .; V gene: TRBV7-2; J gene: TRBJ2-5; clone size: many; CDR3 DNA: TGTGCCAGCAGTGAGGGGTTTGGACCTCTCGTGACCCAGTACTTC; CDR3 protein: CASSEGFGPLVTQYF
D gene: .; V gene: TRBV5-1; J gene: TRBJ1-3; clone size: many; CDR3 DNA: TGCGCCAGCAGCTTGGGAACGGCTGGAAACACCATATATTTT; CDR3 protein: CASSLGTAGNTIYF
D gene: .; V gene: TRBV5-1; J gene: TRBJ1-4; clone size: many; CDR3 DNA: TGCGCCAGCAGCTCGTCCGGCGCAACTAATGAAAAACTGTTTTTT; CDR3 protein: CASSSSGATNEKLFF
D gene: .; V gene: TRBV5-1; J gene: TRBJ1-2; clone size: many; CDR3 DNA: TGCGCCAGCAGTAATCAGGCAGAATATGGCTACACCTTC; CDR3 protein: CASSNQAEYGYTF
D gene: .; V gene: TRBV5-5; J gene: TRBJ2-1; clone size: .; CDR3 DNA: TGTGCCAGCAGTTGGCTCGCAACTAGCTCCTACAATGAGCAGTTCTTC; CDR3 protein: CASSWLATSSYNEQFF
D gene: .; V gene: TRBV20-1; J gene: TRBJ2-1; clone size: few; CDR3 DNA: TGCAGTGCTAGCCGGGAAACAAATGAGCAGTTCTTC; CDR3 protein: CSASRETNEQFF
D gene: .; V gene: TRBV3-1; J gene: TRBJ2-3; clone size: few; CDR3 DNA: TGTGCCAGCAGCCAACACGGAGATACGCAGTATTTT; CDR3 protein: CASSQHGDTQYF
D gene: TRBD1; V gene: TRBV12-3/TRBV12-4; J gene: TRBJ1-1; clone size: many; CDR3 DNA: TGTGCCAGCAGTCGAACGGGACAGGTCGCCACTGAAGCTTTCTTT; CDR3 protein: CASSRTGQVATEAFF
D gene: .; V gene: TRBV18; J gene: TRBJ1-1; clone size: .; CDR3 DNA: TGTGCCAGCTCACCGGCCGGGCAATCGAACACTGAAGCTTTCTTT; CDR3 protein: CASSPAGQSNTEAFF
D gene: .; V gene: TRBV6-5; J gene: TRBJ2-5; clone size: many; CDR3 DNA: TGTGCCAGCAGTTCAAGACTAGAGGGCGGGACCCAGTACTTC; CDR3 protein: CASSSRLEGGTQYF
D gene: TRBD1; V gene: TRBV4-2; J gene: TRBJ2-7; clone size: many; CDR3 DNA: TGTGCCAGCAGCCAAGAAACAGGGGTGGGTTCCTACGAGCAGTACTTC; CDR3 protein: CASSQETGVGSYEQYF
D gene: .; V gene: TRBV20-1; J gene: TRBJ2-1; clone size: many; CDR3 DNA: TGCAGTGCTGGGGGGGGAACAGGGGTCAATGAGCAGTTCTTC; CDR3 protein: CSAGGGTGVNEQFF
D gene: .; V gene: TRBV25-1; J gene: TRBJ1-6; clone size: many; CDR3 DNA: TGTGCCAGCAGTGAGTTTCGGGACGGATCACCCCTCCACTTT; CDR3 protein: CASSEFRDGSPLHF
D gene: .; V gene: TRBV5-1; J gene: TRBJ2-1; clone size: .; CDR3 DNA: TGCGCCAGCAGCTTGGGGTCCTACAATGAGCAGTTCTTC; CDR3 protein: CASSLGSYNEQFF
D gene: .; V gene: TRBV12-3/TRBV12-4; J gene: TRBJ2-3; clone size: .; CDR3 DNA: TGTGCCAGCAGTTTCAGAGGGAGACCAGATACGCAGTATTTT; CDR3 protein: CASSFRGRPDTQYF
D gene: .; V gene: TRBV20-1; J gene: TRBJ2-7; clone size: many; CDR3 DNA: TGCAGTACTCCCCACAGGAGCCTCCCCTACGAGCAGTACTTC; CDR3 protein: CSTPHRSLPYEQYF
D gene: .; V gene: TRBV3-1; J gene: TRBJ1-1; clone size: .; CDR3 DNA: TGTGCCAGCAACCACACCAGTCCTACCACTGAAGCTTTCTTT; CDR3 protein: CASNHTSPTTEAFF
D gene: .; V gene: TRBV3-1; J gene: TRBJ1-1; clone size: many; CDR3 DNA: TGTGCCAGCACATCACGGTGGAGGATGGACACTGAAGCTTTCTTT; CDR3 protein: CASTSRWRMDTEAFF
D gene: .; V gene: TRBV6-2/TRBV6-3; J gene: TRBJ2-2; clone size: many; CDR3 DNA: TGTGCCAGCAGTAGACAAAACACCGGGGAGCTGTTTTTT; CDR3 protein: CASSRQNTGELFF
D gene: TRBD1; V gene: TRBV6-2/TRBV6-3; J gene: TRBJ1-1; clone size: many; CDR3 DNA: TGTGCCAGCAGTTTCCGCCTCCGACAGGGAGATGAAGCTTTCTTT; CDR3 protein: CASSFRLRQGDEAFF
D gene: .; V gene: TRBV5-1; J gene: TRBJ1-2; clone size: .; CDR3 DNA: TGCGCCAGCAGCTTTGGGCCCCCACGGGATGGCTACACCTTC; CDR3 protein: CASSFGPPRDGYTF
D gene: .; V gene: TRBV5-1; J gene: TRBJ1-2; clone size: many; CDR3 DNA: TGCGCCAGCAGCTTGGGACAATCGAGCTATGGCTACACCTTC; CDR3 protein: CASSLGQSSYGYTF
D gene: .; V gene: TRBV6-5; J gene: TRBJ1-5; clone size: many; CDR3 DNA: TGTGCCAGCAGCCTAATCTCGAATCAGCCCCAGCATTTT; CDR3 protein: CASSLISNQPQHF
D gene: .; V gene: TRBV12-3/TRBV12-4; J gene: TRBJ2-7; clone size: many; CDR3 DNA: TGTGCCAGCAGGTTGGAGGGGGGCTCCTACGAGCAGTACTTC; CDR3 protein: CASRLEGGSYEQYF